One sample yielded the 20 T cell receptor beta chains listed below, sequenced in a study of T cell clonotyping in hematopoietic cell transplantation. The data were produced by immunoSEQ multiplex PCR, yet TCRdb's version contains in-frame clones alone and is incomplete. The repertoire holds 46,000 or so clones, with 80% to 90% as singletons. Time point of the sample: recipient sample about 28 days before transplant, after cytoreduction. The input for sequencing was peripheral blood mononuclear cells, taken before stem cell transplant. All receptors come from a man in his sixties with biphenotypic leukemia. Some clones in this sample may be carry-over from other donors' samples.

The genes are TRBV28 and TRBJ2-7; 9 nucleotides match TRBD2. J was trimmed by 2 bases and V by 4 bases; bases with no gene match: 6. In germline, CDR1 is MDHEN, CDR2 SYDVKM. CDR3 size: 15 residues. The CDR3 coding sequence is TGTGCCAGCAGTTCCACGGGACTAGCCGCCTACGAGCAGTACTTC. It yields the protein CASSSTGLAAYEQYF.

The gene calls are TRBV5-1 and TRBJ2-1; 7 bases line up with TRBD2. CDR1 SGHRS and CDR2 YFSETQ come from the germline V gene. Trimming took 0 bases from V and 7 from J; bases not matched to a gene: 10. The length of the CDR3 is 16 residues. CDR3 in amino acids: CASSLEGRGSLNEQFF. The CDR3 coding sequence is TGCGCCAGCAGCTTGGAGGGGCGGGGGAGTTTAAATGAGCAGTTCTTC.

The V gene is TRBV10-3, the J gene TRBJ2-7; 13 nucleotides line up with TRBD2. The CDR3 totals 14 residues. Germline loops: CDR1 ENHRY, CDR2 SYGVKD. With V trimmed by 7 bases and J by 6 bases, 6 bases remained unmatched. CDR3 in DNA: TGTGCCATCAAACGAGGACTAGCGGGAGCCGAGCAGTACTTC. Translated: CAIKRGLAGAEQYF.

The rearrangement joins TRBV6-1 to TRBJ1-2; D call uncertain. Germline lookup yields CDR1 MNHNS and CDR2 SASEGT. V dropped 4 bases and J dropped 4 bases, with 7 bases sitting between them. The CDR3 runs to 12 residues. The CDR3 nucleotides read TGTGCCAGCAGTGTGGTGGGCTATGGCTACACCTTC. It translates to CASSVVGYGYTF.

The rearrangement joins TRBV29-1 to TRBJ1-1, with D unresolved. The V gene lost 4 bases and the J gene lost 1 base, with 10 bases spanning the gap. CDR3 length: 13 amino acids. CDR1 SQVTM and CDR2 ANQGSEA come from the germline V gene. The DNA of the CDR3 is TGCAGCGTTGGATTGTCGGCGAACACTGAAGCTTTCTTT. The encoded protein is CSVGLSANTEAFF. The full variable domain, with the rest looked up from reference TRBV29-1 and TRBJ1-1, is SAVISQKPSRDICQRGTSLTIQCQVDSQVTMMFWYRQQPGQSLTLIATANQGSEATYESGFVIDKFPISRPNLTFSTLTVSNMSPEDSSIYLCSVGLSANTEAFFGQGTRLTVV.

The chain employs TRBV14 and TRBJ1-3; 10 bases fit TRBD1. CDR1 is SGHDN and CDR2 is FVKESK in the germline V gene. CDR3 size: 16 residues. The ends lost 4 bases at V and 8 bases at J; junction bases unmatched: 11. The CDR3: CASSLPGTGALDTIYF. DNA of the CDR3: TGTGCCAGCAGCCTACCCGGGACAGGGGCGTTGGACACCATATATTTT.

The chain is built from TRBV28 and TRBJ1-5; no definite D call. Trimming pared 8 bases from V and 0 bases from J, leaving 11 bases between. The CDR3 covers 14 residues. CDR1 MDHEN and CDR2 SYDVKM come from the germline V gene. This CDR3 is CASQDWYSNQPQHF. The CDR3 bases are TGTGCCAGCCAAGATTGGTATAGCAATCAGCCCCAGCATTTT.

The chain combines TRBV19 with TRBJ2-7; 9 bases fit TRBD1. Unmatched junction bases numbered 6, after V lost 8 bases and J lost 4 bases. This CDR3 region has 13 residues. CDR1 and CDR2 (germline): LNHDA, SQIVND (reference sequence). Written as DNA, the CDR3 is TGTGCCAGTGCCCGGGACAGGGCGTACGAGCAGTACTTC. Translation: CASARDRAYEQYF.

The chain links TRBV28 to TRBJ1-2, with D unclear. Deletions cut 8 bases from V and 0 bases from J, with 10 bases between. In germline, CDR1 is MDHEN, CDR2 SYDVKM. The CDR3 spans 13 residues. CDR3 sequence: CASGPPPNYGYTF. CDR3 coding DNA: TGTGCCAGCGGACCCCCTCCTAACTATGGCTACACCTTC.

V usage is TRBV28 and J usage is TRBJ1-1; D possibly corresponds to TRBD1 (5 bases). The CDR3 runs 14 residues. Trimming removed 5 bases at V and 4 bases at J, with 14 bases between. CDR1 and CDR2 from the germline V gene are MDHEN and SYDVKM. The CDR3 nucleotides read TGTGCCAGCAGTCCGAGTCAGGGAGGCACTGAAGCTTTCTTT. It codes for CASSPSQGGTEAFF.

The gene calls are TRBV11-3 and TRBJ1-1; D is perhaps TRBD1 (5 bases). This CDR3 has 13 amino acids. Germline assignment: CDR1 SGHNT and CDR2 YENEEA. V lost 1 base and J 8 bases, leaving 11 bases between the germline ends. The CDR3 here is CASSLATGDEAFF. The DNA of the CDR3 is TGTGCCAGCAGCTTAGCTACTGGGGACGAAGCTTTCTTT. Using reference TRBV11-3 and TRBJ1-1 for the parts outside the CDR3, the full variable domain is EAGVVQSPRYKIIEKKQPVAFWCNPISGHNTLYWYLQNLGQGPELLIRYENEEAVDDSQLPKDRFSAERLKGVDSTLKIQPAELGDSAVYLCASSLATGDEAFFGQGTRLTVV.

The chain combines TRBV25-1 with TRBJ1-1, with 7 positions matching TRBD1. The CDR3 is 15 amino acids. CDR1 MGHDK and CDR2 SYGVNS come from the germline V gene. The J segment lost 5 bases and the V segment lost 1 base, leaving 7 bases of the junction unmatched. The CDR3 here is CASSESETGRTEAFF. CDR3 in DNA: TGTGCCAGCAGTGAATCAGAGACAGGGAGGACTGAAGCTTTCTTT.

J is TRBJ2-7 and V is TRBV19, with D hard to call. V was pared by 5 bases and J by 5 bases, with 13 bases between. CDR3 size: 13 residues. Germline V gene sequence: CDR1 LNHDA, CDR2 SQIVND (reference sequence). CDR3 sequence reads: CASSPRVMDEQYF. CDR3 coding DNA: TGTGCCAGTAGTCCTCGGGTAATGGACGAGCAGTACTTC. Looking up the rest from reference TRBV19 and TRBJ2-7 gives the full variable domain: DGGITQSPKYLFRKEGQNVTLSCEQNLNHDAMYWYRQDPGQGLRLIYYSQIVNDFQKGDIAEGYSVSREKKESFPLTVTSAQKNPTAFYLCASSPRVMDEQYFGPGTRLTVT.

V and J are TRBV28 and TRBJ1-3; no firm D call. CDR3 length equals 16 residues. From germline, CDR1 is MDHEN and CDR2 SYDVKM. Trimming pared 3 bases from V and 2 bases from J, leaving 14 bases between. The CDR3 nucleotides read TGTGCCAGCAGTTTGTTGGATAGGGAACCTGGAAACACCATATATTTT. Protein sequence: CASSLLDREPGNTIYF.

The sample holds one count of this clone. The chain employs TRBV30 and TRBJ2-3; no definite D call. This CDR3 contains 15 residues. CDR1 GTSNPN and CDR2 SVGIG come from the germline V gene (reference sequence). Trimming pared 0 bases from V and 1 base from J, leaving 11 bases between. The CDR3 sequence: CAWSVIPARTDTQYF. CDR3 in DNA: TGTGCCTGGAGTGTAATACCGGCACGCACAGATACGCAGTATTTT.

The chain links TRBV28 to TRBJ2-7; tentatively, D is TRBD2 (6 bases). In germline, CDR1 is MDHEN, CDR2 SYDVKM. CDR3 size: 15 residues. The V gene lost 6 bases and the J gene lost 2 bases, with 17 bases spanning the gap. The CDR3 is CASREEEGRAYEQYF. The CDR3, as DNA: TGTGCCAGCAGGGAGGAGGAGGGCCGCGCCTACGAGCAGTACTTC.

V and J are TRBV2 and TRBJ2-1, with TRBD2 identical over 8 bases. CDR3 length: 13 residues. The V and J ends lost 8 bases and 2 bases, in that order; junction bases with no gene match: 2. Germline CDR1 reads SNHLY; CDR2 reads FYNNEI. The CDR3 region is CASDSGTYNEQFF. CDR3 sequence (DNA): TGTGCCAGCGATAGCGGGACCTACAATGAGCAGTTCTTC.

The genes are TRBV14 and TRBJ2-7; D uncertain. The V end was cut by 0 bases, the J end by 2 bases, with 11 bases between. This CDR3 has 15 residues. CDR1 and CDR2 (germline): SGHDN, FVKESK. CDR3 DNA sequence: TGTGCCAGCAGCCAAGATGAGGCGATTCCCTACGAGCAGTACTTC. Protein product: CASSQDEAIPYEQYF.

Note on this clone: A junction boundary mismatches the germline segment, possibly from a read error. The chain has TRBV27 and TRBJ2-7, with D perhaps assigned TRBD1 or TRBD2 (6 bases each). Per the germline V gene, CDR1 is MNHEY and CDR2 is SMNVEV (reference sequence). This CDR3 comprises 11 residues. The CDR3 coding sequence is TGTGCCAGCCGATCCTTCGGGGGCTTACACTTC. Its translation: CASRSFGGLHF.

A note on this clone: Relative to the germline gene, one junction end is altered; a read error may explain this. V and J are TRBV14 and TRBJ2-5; D is undetermined. The CDR3 runs to 13 residues. Per the germline V gene, CDR1 is SGHDN and CDR2 is FVKESK. The CDR3 DNA reads TGTGCCAGCAGCCAAGAGGTCAGGTCCCCATGGGACTTC. It encodes CASSQEVRSPWDF.